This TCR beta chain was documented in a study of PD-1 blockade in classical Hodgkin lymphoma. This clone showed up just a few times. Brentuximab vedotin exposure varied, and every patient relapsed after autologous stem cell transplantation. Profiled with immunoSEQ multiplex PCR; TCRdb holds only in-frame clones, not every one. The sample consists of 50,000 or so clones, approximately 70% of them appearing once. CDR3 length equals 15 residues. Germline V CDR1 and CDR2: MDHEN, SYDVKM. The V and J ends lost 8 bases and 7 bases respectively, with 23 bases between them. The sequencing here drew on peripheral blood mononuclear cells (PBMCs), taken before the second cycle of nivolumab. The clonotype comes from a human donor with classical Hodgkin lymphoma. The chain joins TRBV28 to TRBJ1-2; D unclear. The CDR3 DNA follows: TGTGCCAGCGGGCAGACCGGGCTTGGAGATCGTGGCTACACCTTC. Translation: CASGQTGLGDRGYTF.